The source of this T cell receptor beta chain is a study of blood T cell repertoires in COVID-19. Study overall: The study drew acute and convalescent COVID-19 samples from the United States, Italy and Spain. Sample material is recorded as cDNA or gDNA derived from T cells, B-cell-depleted T cells, or PBMCs.

Original analysis: Counts of nucleated cells, estimated from reference gene primer amplification, were obtained. Assay used: immunoSEQ multiplex PCR; TCRdb lists only in-frame clones, some missing. Clone size and V and J calls were adopted from that table, with D and trimming inferred from the DNA. The repertoire has 150,000 to 200,000 clones, about 80% of them found once; the top ten carry 10% to 15%. Germline CDR1 reads LNHDA; CDR2 reads SQIVND (reference sequence). CDR3 length: 13 residues. J gave up 3 bases and V 8 bases, and 4 bases lay outside the gene matches. This clone turned up a few times. The genes are TRBV19 and TRBJ2-1, with 7 bases fitting TRBD2. The receptor was derived from a man aged 65 to 85 who had recovered from COVID-19. Sequencing was done on a sample of peripheral blood. The CDR3 DNA follows: TGTGCCAGTGCTAGCGGAAGCTACAATGAGCAGTTCTTC. It is translated as CASASGSYNEQFF. Full variable domain (missing parts from reference TRBV19 and TRBJ2-1): DGGITQSPKYLFRKEGQNVTLSCEQNLNHDAMYWYRQDPGQGLRLIYYSQIVNDFQKGDIAEGYSVSREKKESFPLTVTSAQKNPTAFYLCASASGSYNEQFFGPGTRLTVL.